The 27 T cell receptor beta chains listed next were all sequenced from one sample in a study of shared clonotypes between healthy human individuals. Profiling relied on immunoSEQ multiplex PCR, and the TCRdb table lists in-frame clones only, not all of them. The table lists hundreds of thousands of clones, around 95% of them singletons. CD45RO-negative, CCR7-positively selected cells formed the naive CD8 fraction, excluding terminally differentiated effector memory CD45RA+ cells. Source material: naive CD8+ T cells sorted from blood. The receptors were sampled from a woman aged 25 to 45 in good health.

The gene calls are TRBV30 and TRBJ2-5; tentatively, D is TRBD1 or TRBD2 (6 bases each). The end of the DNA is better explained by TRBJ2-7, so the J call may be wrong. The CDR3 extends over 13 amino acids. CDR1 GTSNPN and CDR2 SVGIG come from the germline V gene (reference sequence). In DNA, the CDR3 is TGTGCCTGCCTCTCGGGGGCTACCTACGAGCAGTACTTC. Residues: CACLSGATYEQYF.

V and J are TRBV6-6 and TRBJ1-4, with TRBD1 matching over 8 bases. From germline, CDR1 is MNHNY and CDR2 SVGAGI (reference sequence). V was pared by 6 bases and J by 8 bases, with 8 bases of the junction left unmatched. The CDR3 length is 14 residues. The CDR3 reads CASRDDRGSEKLFF. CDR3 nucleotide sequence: TGTGCCAGCAGAGATGACAGGGGTAGCGAAAAACTGTTTTTT.

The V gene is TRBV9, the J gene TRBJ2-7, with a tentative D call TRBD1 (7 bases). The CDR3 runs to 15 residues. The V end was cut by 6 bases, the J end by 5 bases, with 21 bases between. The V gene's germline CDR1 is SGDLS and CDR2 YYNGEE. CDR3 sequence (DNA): TGTGCCAGCACCCCCTTGGAGGGGGCGCGAGACGAGCAGTACTTC. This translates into CASTPLEGARDEQYF.

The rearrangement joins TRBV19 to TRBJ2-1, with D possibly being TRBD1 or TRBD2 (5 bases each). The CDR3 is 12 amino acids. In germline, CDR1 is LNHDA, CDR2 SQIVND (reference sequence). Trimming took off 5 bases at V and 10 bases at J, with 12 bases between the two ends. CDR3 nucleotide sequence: TGTGCCAGTAGTTGGGACGGTAAGGAGCAGTTCTTC. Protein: CASSWDGKEQFF.

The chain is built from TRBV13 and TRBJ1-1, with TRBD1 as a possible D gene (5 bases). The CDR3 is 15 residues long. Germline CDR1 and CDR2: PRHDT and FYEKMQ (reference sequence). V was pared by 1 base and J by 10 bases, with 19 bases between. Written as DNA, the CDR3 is TGTGCCAGCAGCTTAGCCTATCAGGGCTTGGCTGGAGCTTTCTTT. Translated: CASSLAYQGLAGAFF.

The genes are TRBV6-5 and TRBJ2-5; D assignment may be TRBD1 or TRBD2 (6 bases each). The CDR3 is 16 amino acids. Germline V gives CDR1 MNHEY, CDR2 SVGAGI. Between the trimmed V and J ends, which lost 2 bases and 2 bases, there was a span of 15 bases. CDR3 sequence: CASSYLDWGAQETQYF. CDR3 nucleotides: TGTGCCAGCAGTTACCTAGACTGGGGGGCTCAAGAGACCCAGTACTTC.

The CDR3 reads CASSLGESGELFF. The CDR3 DNA is TGTGCCAGTAGCTTAGGGGAGTCCGGGGAGCTGTTTTTT. V and J are TRBV19 and TRBJ2-2; the D call may be TRBD1 or TRBD2 (5 bases each). Looked up from germline, CDR1 is LNHDA and CDR2 is SQIVND (reference sequence). The V end lost 6 bases, the J end lost 6 bases, and 11 bases lay between the germline ends. The CDR3 sequence is 13 residues long.

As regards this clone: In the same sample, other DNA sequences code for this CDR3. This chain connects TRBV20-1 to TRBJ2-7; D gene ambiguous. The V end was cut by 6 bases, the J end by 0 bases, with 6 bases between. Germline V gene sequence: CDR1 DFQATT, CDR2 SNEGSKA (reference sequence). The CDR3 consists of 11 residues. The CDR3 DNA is TGCAGTGCCCCCCTCTCCTACGAGCAGTACTTC. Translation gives CSAPLSYEQYF.

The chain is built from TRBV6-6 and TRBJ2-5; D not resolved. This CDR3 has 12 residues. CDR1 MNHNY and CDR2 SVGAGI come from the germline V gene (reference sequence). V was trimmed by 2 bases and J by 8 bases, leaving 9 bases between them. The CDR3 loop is CASSYLQSTQYF. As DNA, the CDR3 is TGTGCCAGCAGTTACCTCCAGAGCACCCAGTACTTC.

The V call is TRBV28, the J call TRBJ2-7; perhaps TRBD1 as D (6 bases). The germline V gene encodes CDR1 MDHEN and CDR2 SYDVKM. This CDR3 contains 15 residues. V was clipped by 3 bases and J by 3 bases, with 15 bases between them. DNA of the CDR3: TGTGCCAGCAGTTTCCCCCCGGACAGCTACTACGAGCAGTACTTC. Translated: CASSFPPDSYYEQYF.

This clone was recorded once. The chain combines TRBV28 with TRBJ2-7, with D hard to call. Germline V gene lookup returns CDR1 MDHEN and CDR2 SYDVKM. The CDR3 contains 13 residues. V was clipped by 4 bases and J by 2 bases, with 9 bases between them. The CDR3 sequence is CASSSRFPYEQYF. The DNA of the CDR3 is TGTGCCAGCAGTTCTAGATTCCCCTACGAGCAGTACTTC.

Here the CDR3 reads CASSPTSSETQYF. The CDR3 nucleotides read TGTGCCAGCAGTCCGACTTCCTCAGAGACCCAGTACTTC. The chain is built from TRBV27 and TRBJ2-5; D gene ambiguous. The CDR3 length is 13 residues. Germline V gene lookup returns CDR1 MNHEY and CDR2 SMNVEV (reference sequence). V shed 5 bases and J shed 4 bases, with 11 bases lying between them.

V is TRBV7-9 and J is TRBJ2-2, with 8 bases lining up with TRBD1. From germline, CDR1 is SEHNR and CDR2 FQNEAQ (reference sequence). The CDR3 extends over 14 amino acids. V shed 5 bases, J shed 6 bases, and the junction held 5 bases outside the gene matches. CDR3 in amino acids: CASSPRDRPGELFF. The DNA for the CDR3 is TGTGCCAGCAGCCCCCGGGACAGGCCCGGGGAGCTGTTTTTT.

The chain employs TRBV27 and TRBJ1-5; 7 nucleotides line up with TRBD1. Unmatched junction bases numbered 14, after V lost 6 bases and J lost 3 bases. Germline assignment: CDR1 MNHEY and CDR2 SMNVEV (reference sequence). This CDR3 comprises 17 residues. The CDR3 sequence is CASRRGAGGASNQPQHF. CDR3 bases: TGTGCCAGCAGAAGGGGGGCAGGGGGGGCGTCCAATCAGCCCCAGCATTTT.

The CDR3 spells CASPRTAYGYTF. In nucleotides, the CDR3 is TGTGCCAGCCCCAGGACGGCCTATGGCTACACCTTC. The rearrangement joins TRBV21-1 to TRBJ1-2. TRBV21-1 is a pseudogene segment. This CDR3 is built from 12 residues.

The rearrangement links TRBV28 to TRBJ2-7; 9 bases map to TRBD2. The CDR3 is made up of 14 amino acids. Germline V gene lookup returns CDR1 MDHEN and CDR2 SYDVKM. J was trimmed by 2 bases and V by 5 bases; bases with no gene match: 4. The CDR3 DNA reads TGTGCCAGCAGTGTAGCGGGAGCTACCTACGAGCAGTACTTC. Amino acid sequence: CASSVAGATYEQYF.

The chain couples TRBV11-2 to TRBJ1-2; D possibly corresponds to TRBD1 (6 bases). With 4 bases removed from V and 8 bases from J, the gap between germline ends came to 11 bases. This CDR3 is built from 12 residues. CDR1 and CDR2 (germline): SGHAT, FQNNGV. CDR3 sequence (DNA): TGTGCCAGCAGCTGGGCAGGGGAGGGCTACACCTTC. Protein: CASSWAGEGYTF. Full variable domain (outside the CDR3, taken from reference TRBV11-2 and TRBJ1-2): EAGVAQSPRYKIIEKRQSVAFWCNPISGHATLYWYQQILGQGPKLLIQFQNNGVVDDSQLPKDRFSAERLKGVDSTLKIQPAKLEDSAVYLCASSWAGEGYTFGSGTRLTVV.

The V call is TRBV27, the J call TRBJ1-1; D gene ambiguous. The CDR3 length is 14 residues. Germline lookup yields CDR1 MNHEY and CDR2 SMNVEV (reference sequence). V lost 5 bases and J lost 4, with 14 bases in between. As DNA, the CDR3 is TGTGCCAGCAGTCTTCTGGAGGATGGCACTGAAGCTTTCTTT. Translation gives CASSLLEDGTEAFF.

This CDR3 is CASRQDYEQYF. The CDR3 DNA follows: TGTGCCAGCAGACAGGACTACGAGCAGTACTTC. The V call is TRBV6-6, the J call TRBJ2-7; TRBD1 is a possible D gene (5 bases). V was cut by 6 bases and J by 3 bases, with 6 bases left in between. Germline V gene sequence: CDR1 MNHNY, CDR2 SVGAGI (reference sequence). The CDR3 has 11 residues.

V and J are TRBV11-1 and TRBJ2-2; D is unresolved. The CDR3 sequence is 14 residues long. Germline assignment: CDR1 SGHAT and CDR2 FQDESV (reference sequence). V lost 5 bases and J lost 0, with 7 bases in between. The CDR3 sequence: CASSETANTGELFF. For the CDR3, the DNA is TGTGCCAGCAGCGAAACAGCGAACACCGGGGAGCTGTTTTTT.

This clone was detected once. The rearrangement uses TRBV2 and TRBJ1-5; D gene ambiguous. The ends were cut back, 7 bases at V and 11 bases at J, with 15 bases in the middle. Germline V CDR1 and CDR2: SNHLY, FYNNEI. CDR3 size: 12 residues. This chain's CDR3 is CASTPPGEAQHF. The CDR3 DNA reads TGTGCCAGCACCCCTCCCGGGGAAGCCCAGCATTTT.

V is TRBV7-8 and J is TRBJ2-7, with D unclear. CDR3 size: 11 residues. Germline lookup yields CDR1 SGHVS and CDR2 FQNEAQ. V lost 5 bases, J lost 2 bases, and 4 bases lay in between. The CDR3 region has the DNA TGTGCCAGCAGCCAAGCCTACGAGCAGTACTTC. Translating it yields CASSQAYEQYF.

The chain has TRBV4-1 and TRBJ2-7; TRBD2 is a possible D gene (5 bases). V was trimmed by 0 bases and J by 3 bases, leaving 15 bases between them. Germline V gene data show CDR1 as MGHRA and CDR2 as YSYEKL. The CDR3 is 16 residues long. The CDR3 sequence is CASSQDALAQNYEQYF. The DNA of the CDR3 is TGCGCCAGCAGCCAAGATGCCCTAGCTCAAAACTACGAGCAGTACTTC.

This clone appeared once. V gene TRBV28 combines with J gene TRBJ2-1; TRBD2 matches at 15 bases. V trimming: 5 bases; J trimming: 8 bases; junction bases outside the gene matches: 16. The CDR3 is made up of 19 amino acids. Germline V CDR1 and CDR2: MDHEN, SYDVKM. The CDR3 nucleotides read TGTGCCAGCAGTCTCCTTGTTGCCGGACTAGCGGGAGGGCCCCATGAGCAGTTCTTC. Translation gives CASSLLVAGLAGGPHEQFF.

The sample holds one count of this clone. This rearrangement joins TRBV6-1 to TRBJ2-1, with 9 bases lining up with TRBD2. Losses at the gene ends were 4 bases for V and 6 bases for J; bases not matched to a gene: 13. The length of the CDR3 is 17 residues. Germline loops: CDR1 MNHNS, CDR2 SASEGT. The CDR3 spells CASSGPRLAGAGNEQFF. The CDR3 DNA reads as TGTGCCAGCAGTGGACCTAGGTTAGCGGGAGCCGGCAATGAGCAGTTCTTC.

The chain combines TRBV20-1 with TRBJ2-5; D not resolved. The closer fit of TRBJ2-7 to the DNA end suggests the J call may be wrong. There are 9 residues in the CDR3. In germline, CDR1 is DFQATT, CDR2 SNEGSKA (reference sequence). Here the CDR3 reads CSATHEQYF. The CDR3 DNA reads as TGCAGTGCTACGCACGAGCAGTACTTC.

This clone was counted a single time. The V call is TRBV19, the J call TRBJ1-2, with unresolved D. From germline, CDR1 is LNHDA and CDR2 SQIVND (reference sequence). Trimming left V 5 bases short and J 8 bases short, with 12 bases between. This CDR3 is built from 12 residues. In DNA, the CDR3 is TGTGCCAGTAGTCCCGATGGACGAGGCTACACCTTC. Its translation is CASSPDGRGYTF.